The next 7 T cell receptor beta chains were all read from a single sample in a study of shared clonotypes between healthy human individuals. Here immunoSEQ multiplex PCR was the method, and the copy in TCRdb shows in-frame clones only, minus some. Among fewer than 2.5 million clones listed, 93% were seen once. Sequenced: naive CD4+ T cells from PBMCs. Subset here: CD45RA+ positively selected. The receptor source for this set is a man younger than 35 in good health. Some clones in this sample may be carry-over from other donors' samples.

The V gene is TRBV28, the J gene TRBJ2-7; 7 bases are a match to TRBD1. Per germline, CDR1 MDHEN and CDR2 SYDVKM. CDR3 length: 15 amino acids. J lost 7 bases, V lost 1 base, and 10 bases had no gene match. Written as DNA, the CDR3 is TGTGCCAGCAGTTTATTCGTACAGGGGACGAGGGAGCAGTACTTC. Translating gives CASSLFVQGTREQYF.

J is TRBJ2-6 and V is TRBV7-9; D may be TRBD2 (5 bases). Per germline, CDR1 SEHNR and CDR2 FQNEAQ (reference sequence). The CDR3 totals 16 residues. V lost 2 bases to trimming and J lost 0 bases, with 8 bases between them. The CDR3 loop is CASSLLRASGANVLTF. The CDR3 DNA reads TGTGCCAGCAGCTTATTGCGGGCCTCTGGGGCCAACGTCCTGACTTTC.

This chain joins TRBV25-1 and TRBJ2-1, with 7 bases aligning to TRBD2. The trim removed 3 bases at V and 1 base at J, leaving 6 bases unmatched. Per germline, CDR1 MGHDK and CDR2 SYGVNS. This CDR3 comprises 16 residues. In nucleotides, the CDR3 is TGTGCCAGCAGTGAGACGGGCGGGAGATCCTACAATGAGCAGTTCTTC. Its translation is CASSETGGRSYNEQFF.

CDR3 nucleotides: TGTGCCAGCAGTTACTCCCCGGCGGGTGGCTACACCTTC. This sequence encodes CASSYSPAGGYTF. The chain carries TRBV6-5 and TRBJ1-2; D not certain. The CDR3 sequence is 13 residues long. CDR1 is MNHEY and CDR2 is SVGAGI in the germline V gene. The ends were cut back, 0 bases at V and 7 bases at J, with 9 bases in the middle.

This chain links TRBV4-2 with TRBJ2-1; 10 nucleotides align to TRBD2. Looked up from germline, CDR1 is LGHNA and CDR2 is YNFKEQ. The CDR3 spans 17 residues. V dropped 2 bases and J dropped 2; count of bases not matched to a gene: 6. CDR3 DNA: TGTGCCAGCAGCCAACGGCTAGCGGGAGTCACCTACAATGAGCAGTTCTTC. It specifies CASSQRLAGVTYNEQFF.

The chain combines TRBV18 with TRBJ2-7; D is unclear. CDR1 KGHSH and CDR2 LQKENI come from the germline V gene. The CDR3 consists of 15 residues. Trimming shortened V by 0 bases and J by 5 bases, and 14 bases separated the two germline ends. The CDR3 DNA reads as TGTGCCAGCTCACCACCGGATAAACTGGGCAACGAGCAGTACTTC. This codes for CASSPPDKLGNEQYF.

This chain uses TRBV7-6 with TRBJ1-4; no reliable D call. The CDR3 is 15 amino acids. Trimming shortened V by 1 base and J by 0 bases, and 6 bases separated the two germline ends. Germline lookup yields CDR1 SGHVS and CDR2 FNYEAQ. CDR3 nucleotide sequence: TGTGCCAGCAGCTTAGGATTTGCAACTAATGAAAAACTGTTTTTT. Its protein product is CASSLGFATNEKLFF.